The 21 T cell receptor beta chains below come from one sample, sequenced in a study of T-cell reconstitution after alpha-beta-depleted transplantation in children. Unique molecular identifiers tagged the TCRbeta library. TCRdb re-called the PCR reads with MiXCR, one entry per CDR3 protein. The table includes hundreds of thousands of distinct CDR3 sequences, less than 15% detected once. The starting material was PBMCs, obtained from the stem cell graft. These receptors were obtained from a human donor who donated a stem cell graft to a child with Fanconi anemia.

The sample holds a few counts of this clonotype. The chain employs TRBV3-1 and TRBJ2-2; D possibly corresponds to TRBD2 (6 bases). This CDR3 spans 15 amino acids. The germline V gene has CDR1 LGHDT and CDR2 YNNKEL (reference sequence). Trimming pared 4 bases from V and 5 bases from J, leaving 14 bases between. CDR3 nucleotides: TGTGCCAGCAGCCTTAAGAGCGGGCTTACCGGGGAGCTGTTTTTT. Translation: CASSLKSGLTGELFF.

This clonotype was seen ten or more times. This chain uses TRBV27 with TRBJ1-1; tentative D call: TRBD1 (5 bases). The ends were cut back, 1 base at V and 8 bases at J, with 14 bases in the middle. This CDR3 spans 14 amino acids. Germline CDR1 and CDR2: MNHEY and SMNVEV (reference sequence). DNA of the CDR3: TGTGCCAGCAGTTTATGGGACCGCGGTGCGGAAGCTTTCTTT. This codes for CASSLWDRGAEAFF.

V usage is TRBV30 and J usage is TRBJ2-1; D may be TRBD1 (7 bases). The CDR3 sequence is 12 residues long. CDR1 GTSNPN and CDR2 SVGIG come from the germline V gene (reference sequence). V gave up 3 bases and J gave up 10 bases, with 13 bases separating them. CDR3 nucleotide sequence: TGTGCCTGGAGACAGGGGACTTGGGAGCAGTTCTTC. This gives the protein CAWRQGTWEQFF.

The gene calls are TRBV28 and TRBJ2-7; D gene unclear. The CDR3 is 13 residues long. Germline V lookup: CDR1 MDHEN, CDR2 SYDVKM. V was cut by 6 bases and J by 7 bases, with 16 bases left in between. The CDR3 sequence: CASSPTTLREQYF. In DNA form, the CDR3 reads TGTGCCAGCAGCCCAACCACCCTACGAGAGCAGTACTTC.

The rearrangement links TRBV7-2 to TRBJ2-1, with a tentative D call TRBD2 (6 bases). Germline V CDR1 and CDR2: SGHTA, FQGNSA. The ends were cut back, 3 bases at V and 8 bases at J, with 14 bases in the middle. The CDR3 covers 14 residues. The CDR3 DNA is TGTGCCAGCAGCTTCGGGACTTTCACGGATGAGCAGTTCTTC. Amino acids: CASSFGTFTDEQFF. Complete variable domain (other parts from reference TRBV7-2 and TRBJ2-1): GAGVSQSPSNKVTEKGKDVELRCDPISGHTALYWYRQSLGQGLEFLIYFQGNSAPDKSGLPSDRFSAERTGGSVSTLTIQRTQQEDSAVYLCASSFGTFTDEQFFGPGTRLTVL.

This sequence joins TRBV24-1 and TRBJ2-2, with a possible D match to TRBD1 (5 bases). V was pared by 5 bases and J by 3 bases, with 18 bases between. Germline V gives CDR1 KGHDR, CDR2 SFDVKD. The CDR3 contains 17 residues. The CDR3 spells CATSARPGYRDTGELFF. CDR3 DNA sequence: TGTGCCACCAGTGCCAGGCCAGGGTACAGAGACACCGGGGAGCTGTTTTTT.

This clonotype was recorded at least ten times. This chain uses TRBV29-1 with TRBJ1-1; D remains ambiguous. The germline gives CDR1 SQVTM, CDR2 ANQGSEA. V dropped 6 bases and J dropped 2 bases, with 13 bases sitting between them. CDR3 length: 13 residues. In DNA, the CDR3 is TGCAGCGTGACGCCGGGTTTCAACACTGAAGCTTTCTTT. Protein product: CSVTPGFNTEAFF. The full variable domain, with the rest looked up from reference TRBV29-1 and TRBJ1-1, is SAVISQKPSRDICQRGTSLTIQCQVDSQVTMMFWYRQQPGQSLTLIATANQGSEATYESGFVIDKFPISRPNLTFSTLTVSNMSPEDSSIYLCSVTPGFNTEAFFGQGTRLTVV.

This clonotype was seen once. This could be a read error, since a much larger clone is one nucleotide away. CDR3 in amino acids: CASSSGQLGSYYEQFF. The CDR3 DNA reads as TGTGCCAGCAGTTCAGGACAGCTAGGCTCCTACTATGAGCAGTTCTTC. V gene TRBV12-3 or TRBV12-4 combines with J gene TRBJ2-1; maybe TRBD1 (6 bases). The CDR3 runs 16 residues.

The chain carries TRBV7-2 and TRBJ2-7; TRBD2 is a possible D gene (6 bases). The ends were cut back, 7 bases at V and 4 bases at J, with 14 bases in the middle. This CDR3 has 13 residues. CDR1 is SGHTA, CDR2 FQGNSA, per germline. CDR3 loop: CASNSPEGYEQYF. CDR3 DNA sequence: TGTGCCAGCAACTCCCCGGAGGGTTACGAGCAGTACTTC.

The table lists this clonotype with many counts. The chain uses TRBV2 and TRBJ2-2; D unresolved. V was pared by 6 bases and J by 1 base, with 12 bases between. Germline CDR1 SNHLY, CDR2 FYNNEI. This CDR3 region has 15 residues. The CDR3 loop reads CASSQRVGNTGELFF. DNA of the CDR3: TGTGCCAGCAGCCAAAGGGTCGGGAACACCGGGGAGCTGTTTTTT.

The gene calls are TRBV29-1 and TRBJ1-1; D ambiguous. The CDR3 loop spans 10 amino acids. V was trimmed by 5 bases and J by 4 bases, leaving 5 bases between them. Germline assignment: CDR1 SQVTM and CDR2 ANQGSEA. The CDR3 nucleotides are TGCAGCGTTTTCTTCACTGAAGCTTTCTTT. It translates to CSVFFTEAFF.

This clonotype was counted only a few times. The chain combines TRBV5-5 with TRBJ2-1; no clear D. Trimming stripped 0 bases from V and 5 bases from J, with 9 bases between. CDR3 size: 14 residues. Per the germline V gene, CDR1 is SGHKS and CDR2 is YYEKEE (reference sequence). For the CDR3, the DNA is TGTGCCAGCAGCTTGGCCCCAAAGAACAATGAGCAGTTCTTC. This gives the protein CASSLAPKNNEQFF.

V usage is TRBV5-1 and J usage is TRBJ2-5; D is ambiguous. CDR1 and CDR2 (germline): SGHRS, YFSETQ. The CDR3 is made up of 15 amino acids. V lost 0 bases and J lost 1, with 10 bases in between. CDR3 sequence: CASSLAERVQETQYF. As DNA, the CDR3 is TGCGCCAGCAGCTTGGCCGAAAGAGTCCAAGAGACCCAGTACTTC.

CDR3 DNA sequence: TGTGCCAGCAGCGTAACGGCCGGCTCCTACGAGCAGTACTTC. Its protein product is CASSVTAGSYEQYF. This sequence joins TRBV9 and TRBJ2-7; no clear D. Deletions cut 1 base from V and 0 bases from J, with 8 bases between. This CDR3 contains 14 residues. CDR1 SGDLS and CDR2 YYNGEE come from the germline V gene. Looking up the rest from reference TRBV9 and TRBJ2-7 gives the full variable domain: DSGVTQTPKHLITATGQRVTLRCSPRSGDLSVYWYQQSLDQGLQFLIQYYNGEERAKGNILERFSAQQFPDLHSELNLSSLELGDSALYFCASSVTAGSYEQYFGPGTRLTVT.

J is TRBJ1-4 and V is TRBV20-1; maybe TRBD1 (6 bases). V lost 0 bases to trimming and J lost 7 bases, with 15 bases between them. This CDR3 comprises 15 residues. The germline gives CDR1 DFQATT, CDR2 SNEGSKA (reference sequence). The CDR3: CSARDPQGIGEKLFF. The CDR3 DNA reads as TGCAGTGCTAGAGATCCGCAGGGGATAGGTGAAAAACTGTTTTTT.

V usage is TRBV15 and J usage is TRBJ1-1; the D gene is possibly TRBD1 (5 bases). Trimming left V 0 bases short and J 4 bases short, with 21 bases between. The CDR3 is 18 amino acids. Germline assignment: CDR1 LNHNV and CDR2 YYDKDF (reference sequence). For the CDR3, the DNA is TGTGCCACCAGCAGAGAGACGTTAAGAGGGACCGGTGGCACTGAAGCTTTCTTT. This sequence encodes CATSRETLRGTGGTEAFF.

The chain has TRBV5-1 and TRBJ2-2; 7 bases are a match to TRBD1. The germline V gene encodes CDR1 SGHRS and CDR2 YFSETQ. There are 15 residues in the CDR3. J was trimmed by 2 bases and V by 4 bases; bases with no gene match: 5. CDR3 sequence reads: CASSPGQINTGELFF. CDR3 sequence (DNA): TGCGCCAGCAGCCCGGGACAGATAAACACCGGGGAGCTGTTTTTT.

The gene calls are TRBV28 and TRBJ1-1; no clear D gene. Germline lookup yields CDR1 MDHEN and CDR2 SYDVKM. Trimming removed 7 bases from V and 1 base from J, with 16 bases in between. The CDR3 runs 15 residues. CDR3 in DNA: TGTGCCAGCACCCGCGCGGGAGGGCAGAACACTGAAGCTTTCTTT. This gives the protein CASTRAGGQNTEAFF.

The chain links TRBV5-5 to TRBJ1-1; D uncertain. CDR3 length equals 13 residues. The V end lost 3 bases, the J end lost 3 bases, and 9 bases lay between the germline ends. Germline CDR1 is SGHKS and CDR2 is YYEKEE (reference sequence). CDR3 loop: CASSWAAYTEAFF. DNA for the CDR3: TGTGCCAGCAGCTGGGCAGCTTACACTGAAGCTTTCTTT.

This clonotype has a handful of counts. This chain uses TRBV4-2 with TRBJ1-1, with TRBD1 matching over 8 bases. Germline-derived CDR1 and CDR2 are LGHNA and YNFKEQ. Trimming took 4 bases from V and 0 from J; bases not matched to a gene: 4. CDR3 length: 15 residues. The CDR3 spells CASSPGTGVNTEAFF. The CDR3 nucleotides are TGTGCCAGCAGCCCTGGGACAGGCGTGAACACTGAAGCTTTCTTT.

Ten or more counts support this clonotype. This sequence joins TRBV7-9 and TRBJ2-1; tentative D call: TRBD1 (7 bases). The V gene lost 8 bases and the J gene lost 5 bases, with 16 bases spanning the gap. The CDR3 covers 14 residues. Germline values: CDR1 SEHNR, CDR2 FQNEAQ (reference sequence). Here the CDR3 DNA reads TGTGCCAGCGGCCCAGGGGGGTATAACAATGAGCAGTTCTTC. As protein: CASGPGGYNNEQFF.